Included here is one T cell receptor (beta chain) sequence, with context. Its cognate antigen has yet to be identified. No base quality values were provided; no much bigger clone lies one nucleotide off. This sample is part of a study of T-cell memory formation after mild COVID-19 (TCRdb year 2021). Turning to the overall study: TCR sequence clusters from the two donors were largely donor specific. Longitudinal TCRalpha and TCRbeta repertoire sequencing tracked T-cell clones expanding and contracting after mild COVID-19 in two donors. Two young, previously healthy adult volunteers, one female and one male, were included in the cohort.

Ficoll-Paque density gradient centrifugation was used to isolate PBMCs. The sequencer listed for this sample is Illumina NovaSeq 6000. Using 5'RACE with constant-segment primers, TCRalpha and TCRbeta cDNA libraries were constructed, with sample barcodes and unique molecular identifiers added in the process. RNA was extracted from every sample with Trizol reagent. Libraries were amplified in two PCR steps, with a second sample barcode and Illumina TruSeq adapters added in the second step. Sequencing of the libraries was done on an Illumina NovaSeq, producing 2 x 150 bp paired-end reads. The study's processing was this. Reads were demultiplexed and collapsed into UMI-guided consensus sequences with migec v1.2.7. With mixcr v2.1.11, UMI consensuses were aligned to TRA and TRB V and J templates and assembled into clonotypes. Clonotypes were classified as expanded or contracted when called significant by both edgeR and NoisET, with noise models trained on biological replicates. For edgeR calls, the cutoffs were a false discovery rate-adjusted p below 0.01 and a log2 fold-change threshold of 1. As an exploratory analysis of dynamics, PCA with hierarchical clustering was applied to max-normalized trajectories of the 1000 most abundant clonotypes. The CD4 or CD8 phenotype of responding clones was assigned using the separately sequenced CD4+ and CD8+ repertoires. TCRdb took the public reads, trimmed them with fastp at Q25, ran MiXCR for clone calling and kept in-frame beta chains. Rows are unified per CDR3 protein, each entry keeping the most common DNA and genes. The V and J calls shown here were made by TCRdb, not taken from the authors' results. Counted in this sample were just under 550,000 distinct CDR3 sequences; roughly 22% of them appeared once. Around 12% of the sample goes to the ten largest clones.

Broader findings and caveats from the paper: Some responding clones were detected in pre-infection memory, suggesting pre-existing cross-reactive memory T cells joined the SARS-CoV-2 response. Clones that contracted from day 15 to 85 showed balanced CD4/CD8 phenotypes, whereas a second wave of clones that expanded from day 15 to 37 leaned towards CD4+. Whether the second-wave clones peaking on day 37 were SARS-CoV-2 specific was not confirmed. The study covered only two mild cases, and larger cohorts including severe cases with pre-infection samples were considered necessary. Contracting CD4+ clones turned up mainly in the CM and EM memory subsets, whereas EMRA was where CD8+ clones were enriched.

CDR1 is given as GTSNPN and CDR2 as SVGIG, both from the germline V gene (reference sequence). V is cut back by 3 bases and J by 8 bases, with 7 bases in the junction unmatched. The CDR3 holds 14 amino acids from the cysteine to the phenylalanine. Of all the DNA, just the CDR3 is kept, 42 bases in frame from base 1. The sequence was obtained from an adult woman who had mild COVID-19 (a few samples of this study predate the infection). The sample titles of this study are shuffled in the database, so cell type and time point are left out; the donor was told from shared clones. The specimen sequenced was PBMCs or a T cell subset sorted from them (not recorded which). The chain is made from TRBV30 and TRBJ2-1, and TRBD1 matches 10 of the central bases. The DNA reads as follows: TGTGCCTGGAGCCCGGGACAGGGGTACTATGAGCAGTTCTTC. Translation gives CAWSPGQGYYEQFF.